This T cell receptor beta chain was obtained from a study of radiotherapy plus CTLA-4 blockade in lung cancer. Overall study: With approximately 30% of patients having disease control, objective responses were seen in less than 20%.

Overall study results and limits: Reports state that early shifts in blood T cell clones, with interferon-beta, best predicted response. The study found tumor-derived TCR clones expanded in blood after radiotherapy plus ipilimumab.

The CDR3 is 11 residues long. Germline-derived CDR1 and CDR2 are SNHLY and FYNNEI. V was cut by 4 bases and J by 9 bases, with 7 bases left in between. This clone appeared once. Its specificity is not known. It was focal radiation plus CTLA-4 blockade with ipilimumab that patients with chemo-refractory metastatic non-small-cell lung cancer received. Only in-frame clones appear in the TCRdb table, and some are missing; sequencing was by immunoSEQ multiplex PCR. This table holds approximately 90,000 clones, 83% found once. This clonotype was obtained from a human donor with non-small cell lung cancer who had stable disease on radiotherapy plus ipilimumab. V usage is TRBV2 and J usage is TRBJ2-1, with D possibly matching TRBD2 (6 bases). Sample: peripheral blood, taken from a patient treated with radiotherapy plus ipilimumab. The CDR3 is CASSATSEQFF. CDR3 DNA: TGTGCCAGCAGTGCGACTAGTGAGCAGTTCTTC.